The rows below give T cell receptor beta chains drawn from one sample of a study of T cells after yellow fever vaccination. TCRdb called the 5' RACE reads again in MiXCR, with one record for every CDR3 protein. The data contain about 45,000 distinct CDR3 sequences, roughly 7% of them seen just once; the ten biggest clones take up approximately 15%. The sample in question was CD8+ T cells not binding an NS4B(214-222) dextramer, sorted from PBMCs, obtained 45 days after the yellow fever booster vaccination. These receptor sequences come from a man aged 25 to 40 who received the YFV17D yellow fever vaccine. Both conserved end residues are part of each CDR3. Each record gives: V gene, D gene, clone size, J gene, CDR3 DNA, CDR3 protein. A D gene is named only where the DNA matches it firmly. Clone size is not always given. Where it is, it says once, few, many or a class for expanded clones.

TRBV27	-	few	TRBJ2-7	TGTGCCAGCAGTTTATCGGGCGGCTATTTGCGCCATTACGAGCAGTACTTC	CASSLSGGYLRHYEQYF
TRBV7-2	TRBD2	many	TRBJ2-1	TGTGCCAGCAGCTTCATAGCGGGAGGGCCTAACAATGAGCAGTTCTTC	CASSFIAGGPNNEQFF
TRBV20-1	-	many	TRBJ2-5	TGCAGTGCTAGTACTCCGGGGAGGGAGACCCAGTACTTC	CSASTPGRETQYF
TRBV28	-	many	TRBJ2-3	TGTGCCAGCATTATAAGAACGGGACAAGGGTCAGATACGCAGTATTTT	CASIIRTGQGSDTQYF
TRBV11-2	-	-	TRBJ2-2	TGTGCCAGCAGCTTAGATTCTATGGGCGGGGAGCTGTTTTTT	CASSLDSMGGELFF
TRBV29-1	-	many	TRBJ2-5	TGCAGCGTTGAAAAGCCGGGAGCACAAGAGACCCAGTACTTC	CSVEKPGAQETQYF
TRBV6-1	TRBD1	-	TRBJ2-7	TGTGCCAGCAGACCACAGGGGGCTTACGAGCAGTACTTC	CASRPQGAYEQYF
TRBV30	-	-	TRBJ2-5	TGTGCCTGGAGTGCTTCAACCGAGACCCAGTACTTC	CAWSASTETQYF
TRBV5-4	-	-	TRBJ1-2	TGTGCCAGCAGTCAACAGGGCGTCCCGGATGGCTACACCTTC	CASSQQGVPDGYTF
TRBV12-3/TRBV12-4	TRBD2	many	TRBJ2-1	TGTGCCAGCAGGAGACTAGCGGGGGACTACAATGAGCAGTTCTTC	CASRRLAGDYNEQFF
TRBV4-1	TRBD2	many	TRBJ2-1	TGCGCCAGCTCGGGGGGAAGGCATAACTACAATGAGCAGTTCTTC	CASSGGRHNYNEQFF
TRBV6-6	-	many	TRBJ2-3	TGTGCCAGCAGTTACCTGGACTACCACACAGATACGCAGTATTTT	CASSYLDYHTDTQYF
TRBV5-1	-	many	TRBJ1-1	TGCGCCAGCAGCTTGCTTGGCGTAGGCACTGAAGCTTTCTTT	CASSLLGVGTEAFF
TRBV12-3/TRBV12-4	TRBD1	-	TRBJ1-2	TGTGCCAGCAGTTTTATCACCACAGGGGTTTTTGTCTACACCTTC	CASSFITTGVFVYTF
TRBV10-3	-	many	TRBJ1-4	TGTGCCATCAAGGAGTCAACAGGGAAACTGTTTTTT	CAIKESTGKLFF
TRBV12-3/TRBV12-4	-	-	TRBJ2-5	TGTGCCAGCAGTCCACGAGTGGGAGAGACCCAGTACTTC	CASSPRVGETQYF
TRBV5-6	-	once	TRBJ1-1	TGTGCCAGCAGCCCAGGGTTTGGCACTGAAGCTTTCTTT	CASSPGFGTEAFF
TRBV20-1	-	many	TRBJ2-1	TGCAGTGCTAATCTAGTAGACTACAATGAGCAGTTCTTC	CSANLVDYNEQFF
TRBV6-1	-	-	TRBJ2-1	TGTGCCAGCAGTGAATGGGCAACGAATGAGCAGTTCTTC	CASSEWATNEQFF
TRBV27	TRBD2	many	TRBJ2-5	TGTGCCAGCAGCAGCCTAGCGGGAGTCCTGGAGACCCAGTACTTC	CASSSLAGVLETQYF
TRBV6-1	-	many	TRBJ2-7	TGTGCCAGCAGTGAAGCGCCGGCAGCCAGCTACGAGCAGTACTTC	CASSEAPAASYEQYF
TRBV4-1	TRBD2	-	TRBJ2-2	TGCGCCAGCAGCCCGGGGGCTAGCGGGGGCACCGGGGAGCTGTTTTTT	CASSPGASGGTGELFF
TRBV6-2/TRBV6-3	-	many	TRBJ2-7	TGTGCCAGCCGCGACAAGGAAACCTACGAGCAGTACTTC	CASRDKETYEQYF
TRBV6-5	-	many	TRBJ2-7	TGTGCCAGCAGTTACTCACTGGCGGGGTTGCCCGGGGAGCAGTACTTC	CASSYSLAGLPGEQYF
TRBV7-9	TRBD2	many	TRBJ2-3	TGTGCCAGCAGCTTTTTTACTAGCGGGAGCACAGATACGCAGTATTTT	CASSFFTSGSTDTQYF
TRBV7-9	-	many	TRBJ1-1	TGTGCCAGCAGCCCCCCAGTAAACACTGAAGCTTTCTTT	CASSPPVNTEAFF
TRBV14	-	many	TRBJ2-7	TGTGCCAGCAGTCTCGTTGGGGTACCGAATTACGAGCAGTACTTC	CASSLVGVPNYEQYF
TRBV29-1	-	many	TRBJ2-2	TGCAGCGTCGATCCCCTTACCCCCAGGGGAGACTCCGGGGAGCTGTTTTTT	CSVDPLTPRGDSGELFF
TRBV18	-	few	TRBJ2-1	TGTGCCAGCTCACCACGCCGCGGCGTCGAGGATGAGCAGTTCTTC	CASSPRRGVEDEQFF
TRBV20-1	-	many	TRBJ2-5	TGCAGTGCTAGAACTGGGACCCAGTACTTC	CSARTGTQYF
TRBV6-6	-	many	TRBJ1-2	TGTGCCAGCAGCCTCCCGAACTTGGGTTCTTCTTTC	CASSLPNLGSSF